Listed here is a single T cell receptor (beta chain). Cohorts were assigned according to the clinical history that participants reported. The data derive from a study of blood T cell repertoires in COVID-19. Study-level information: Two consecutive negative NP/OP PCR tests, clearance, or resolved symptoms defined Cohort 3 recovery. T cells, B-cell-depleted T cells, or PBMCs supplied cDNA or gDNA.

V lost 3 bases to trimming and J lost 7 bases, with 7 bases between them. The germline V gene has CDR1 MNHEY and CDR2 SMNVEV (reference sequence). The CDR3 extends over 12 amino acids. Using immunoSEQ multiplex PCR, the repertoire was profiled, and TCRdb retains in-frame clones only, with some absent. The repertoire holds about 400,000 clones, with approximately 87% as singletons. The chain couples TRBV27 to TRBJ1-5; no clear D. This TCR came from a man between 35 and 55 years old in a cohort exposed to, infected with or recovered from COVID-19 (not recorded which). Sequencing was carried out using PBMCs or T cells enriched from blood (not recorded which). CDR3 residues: CASSLLGQPQHF. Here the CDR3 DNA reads TGTGCCAGCAGTTTGCTAGGACAGCCCCAGCATTTT.